The rows below give T cell receptor beta chains drawn from one sample of a study of blood T cell repertoires in COVID-19. Clones were read by immunoSEQ multiplex PCR, and TCRdb kept only the in-frame ones, dropping some. In the table there are 240,000 or so clones, 70% to 85% of which are singletons. The sample consisted of peripheral blood. The receptors were gathered from a woman aged 80 or older with acute or convalescent COVID-19. CDR3s leave out the opening cysteine and the closing phenylalanine or tryptophan.

J: TRBJ1-1; V: TRBV5-8; CDR3: ASSLVGREAF
J: TRBJ1-5; V: TRBV5-5; CDR3: ASSFPGNNQPQH
J: TRBJ1-1; V: TRBV5-1; CDR3: ASSSGQPNTEAF
J: TRBJ2-7; V: TRBV6-5; CDR3: ASSASGSSYEQY
J: TRBJ2-5; V: TRBV21-1; CDR3: ASSTRGLTTY
J: TRBJ2-6; V: TRBV6-2/TRBV6-3; CDR3: ASCPRARGGANVLT
J: TRBJ1-5; V: TRBV12-5; CDR3: ASGLAEGQGGNQPQH
J: TRBJ2-2; V: TRBV2; CDR3: ASSISIPGELF
J: TRBJ1-1; V: TRBV30; CDR3: AWSPRGRGYGTEAF
J: TRBJ2-3; V: TRBV5-5; CDR3: ASSSLAGDTQY
J: TRBJ2-1; V: TRBV18; CDR3: ASSPEGRVEQF
J: TRBJ2-5; V: TRBV5-4; CDR3: ASSLTPTGGWETQY
J: TRBJ1-3; V: TRBV7-9; CDR3: ASSLGLTGGSGNTIY
J: TRBJ2-5; V: TRBV7-3; CDR3: ASSFGTGGETQY
J: TRBJ2-7; V: TRBV29-1; CDR3: SGLRGYGEQY
J: TRBJ1-6; V: TRBV19; CDR3: ASSVGPGSNSPLH
J: TRBJ2-7; V: TRBV28; CDR3: ASSPLGAGRSLYEQY
J: TRBJ1-5; V: TRBV18; CDR3: ASSAGTGGQPQH
J: TRBJ2-2; V: TRBV29-1; CDR3: SVMTGGSGELF
J: TRBJ2-1; V: TRBV30; CDR3: AWSVGRAIGEQF
J: TRBJ2-5; V: TRBV5-1; CDR3: ASSFLASGGTQETQY
J: TRBJ2-4; V: TRBV19; CDR3: ASSIVRTGAKNIQY
J: TRBJ2-6; V: TRBV4-3; CDR3: ASSQDLSAGANVLT
J: TRBJ1-5; V: TRBV7-6; CDR3: ASSLTTGSNQPQH
J: TRBJ1-2; V: TRBV20-1; CDR3: SASSGTRTAFYGYT
J: TRBJ1-1; V: TRBV14; CDR3: ASSQETGVYGNTEAF
J: TRBJ1-2; V: TRBV9; CDR3: ASSASVHGKGAEGYT
J: TRBJ1-1; V: TRBV10-3; CDR3: AIRRDRDNTEAF
J: TRBJ2-5; V: TRBV10-3; CDR3: AIRDRVGETQY
J: TRBJ2-2; V: TRBV7-9; CDR3: ASSLDSNTGELF
J: TRBJ1-4; V: TRBV15; CDR3: ATSRERLTATNEKLF
J: TRBJ1-2; V: TRBV30; CDR3: AWTPDRVYGYT
J: TRBJ1-2; V: TRBV28; CDR3: VSGMIYYGYT
J: TRBJ1-5; V: TRBV4-1; CDR3: ASSQAPQGSPYIQH
J: TRBJ1-5; V: TRBV6-5; CDR3: ASSTGPSAAQH
J: TRBJ1-5; V: TRBV19; CDR3: ASRGTGGSNQPQH
J: TRBJ2-5; V: TRBV19; CDR3: ASSSTGTGQETQY
J: TRBJ1-1; V: TRBV30; CDR3: AWSRSGTEAF
J: TRBJ1-1; V: TRBV28; CDR3: ASSSTRRGFTEAF
J: TRBJ1-2; V: TRBV2; CDR3: ASSEGASRGPLNGYT
J: TRBJ1-1; V: TRBV4-2; CDR3: ASSQDRTGLTNTEAF
J: TRBJ1-2; V: TRBV28; CDR3: ASSLLTGTDPYGYT
J: TRBJ2-5; V: TRBV29-1; CDR3: SVVRPGAIETQY
J: TRBJ2-7; V: TRBV5-6; CDR3: ASSYRDRVSEQY
J: TRBJ2-4; V: TRBV15; CDR3: ATSPQAGAPKNIQY
J: TRBJ2-1; V: TRBV5-1; CDR3: ASSLDRGYNEQF
J: TRBJ1-1; V: TRBV7-9; CDR3: ASSYGIGQGGTEAF
J: TRBJ1-5; V: TRBV5-1; CDR3: ASSLVPGNQPQH
J: TRBJ2-1; V: TRBV7-3; CDR3: ASSYGTGEQF
J: TRBJ1-2; V: TRBV7-5; CDR3: VRSPSTLPAGDIYGYT
J: TRBJ2-5; V: TRBV11-2; CDR3: ASSLVPGSRTQY
J: TRBJ2-3; V: TRBV9; CDR3: ASSTRGGGVDTQY
J: TRBJ2-3; V: TRBV5-1; CDR3: ASSLLAGGSNTQY